Listed below are T cell receptor beta chains from one sample, sequenced in a study of shared clonotypes between healthy human individuals. Clones were read by immunoSEQ multiplex PCR, and TCRdb kept only the in-frame ones, dropping some. The table has about 590,000 clones, about 95% seen once. Sample: naive CD8+ T cells sorted from blood. These receptors all stem from a woman younger than 45 in good health. The CDR3 runs from the conserved cysteine through the conserved F or W. The D gene is left open where the match is weak. Clone size is stated in some rows and not others, as once, few, many or a class when expanded.

CDR3nt | CDR3aa | len | d_gene | j_gene | v_gene | abundance
TGTGCCAGCAGCCGACCGGACTTACAAGAGACCCAGTACTTC | CASSRPDLQETQYF | 14 | . | TRBJ2-5 | TRBV11-2 | .
TGTGCCAGCAGCTTGGAAAGGAACACTGAAGCTTTCTTT | CASSLERNTEAFF | 13 | . | TRBJ1-1 | TRBV5-6 | .
TGTGCCAGCGCCCTTACGACCCCCGTTGAGGTGTATTTT | CASALTTPVEVYF | 13 | . | TRBJ2-3 | TRBV27 | .
TGTGCCAGCAGCTTGGTGAGGATAGCTTTCTTT | CASSLVRIAFF | 11 | . | TRBJ1-1 | TRBV5-5 | once
TGTGCCAGCAGCTCAATCAGGGGTCCCCGGGAGACCCAGTACTTC | CASSSIRGPRETQYF | 15 | . | TRBJ2-5 | TRBV7-9 | .
TGTGCCATCAGTGAACCGAGGGAGTACTCCAATGAGCAGTTCTTC | CAISEPREYSNEQFF | 15 | . | TRBJ2-1 | TRBV10-3 | .
TGTGCCAGTAGTACCGGGACAGGGACTTTTGAAGCTTTCTTT | CASSTGTGTFEAFF | 14 | TRBD1 | TRBJ1-1 | TRBV19 | .
TGCGCCAGCAGCACCCGCGACAGGGACTACGAGCAGTACTTC | CASSTRDRDYEQYF | 14 | TRBD1 | TRBJ2-7 | TRBV5-1 | .
TGTGCCAGCAGTTTGGACAGGGCTAATGAAAAACTGTTTTTT | CASSLDRANEKLFF | 14 | TRBD1 | TRBJ1-4 | TRBV6-5 | .
TGTGCCAGCAGCTTATCATTCTATGGCTACACCTTC | CASSLSFYGYTF | 12 | . | TRBJ1-2 | TRBV7-9 | .
TGTGCCAGCAGCTTCGGCGCGGGAGCTGGTAATGAGCAGTTCTTC | CASSFGAGAGNEQFF | 15 | TRBD2 | TRBJ2-1 | TRBV11-1 | once
TGTGCCAGTAGTATGGACAGAGACTCCTACGAGCAGTACTTC | CASSMDRDSYEQYF | 14 | . | TRBJ2-7 | TRBV19 | .
TGTGCCAGCAGTAACTTCGGACAGAATAGCAATCAGCCCCAGCATTTT | CASSNFGQNSNQPQHF | 16 | . | TRBJ1-5 | TRBV6-5 | .
TGTGCCAGCAGCTCAACCGTACGGCAGCAGTTCTTC | CASSSTVRQQFF | 12 | . | TRBJ2-1 | TRBV7-6 | .
TGTGCCAGCAGTTACCACAGGGGGCCCGACACTGAAGCTTTCTTT | CASSYHRGPDTEAFF | 15 | TRBD1 | TRBJ1-1 | TRBV6-6 | .
TGTGCCAGCAGCCTGCCGGGGCCGGGGCGAGAGCAGTTCTTC | CASSLPGPGREQFF | 14 | . | TRBJ2-1 | TRBV7-9 | .
TGTGCCAGCAGGGGTCGAGGGACCCACCCGCGCGAGCAGTACTTC | CASRGRGTHPREQYF | 15 | . | TRBJ2-7 | TRBV28 | .
TGTGCCAGCAGCTTGGGCCGACGCGAGCAGTACTTC | CASSLGRREQYF | 12 | . | TRBJ2-7 | TRBV5-6 | .
TGTGCCAGCGCGGGCAGAGGAGAGACCCAGTACTTC | CASAGRGETQYF | 12 | . | TRBJ2-5 | TRBV28 | once
TGTGCCAGCAGTCTAGCGGGAGGGGTCTCCTACGAGCAGTACTTC | CASSLAGGVSYEQYF | 15 | TRBD2 | TRBJ2-7 | TRBV27 | .
TGTGCCAGCAGTTCTAGCGGGGAGCTGTTTTTT | CASSSSGELFF | 11 | . | TRBJ2-2 | TRBV28 | few
TGTGCCAGCACCGAGGGACAGGCCTACTATGGCTACACCTTC | CASTEGQAYYGYTF | 14 | TRBD1 | TRBJ1-2 | TRBV28 | once
TGTGCCAGTGCGGACGAGACTAACTATGGCTACACCTTC | CASADETNYGYTF | 13 | . | TRBJ1-2 | TRBV19 | .
TGTGCCAGAAGCTTGGAGGGATGCTACACCTTC | CARSLEGCYTF | 11 | . | TRBJ1-2 | TRBV5-3 | .
TGTGCCAGCAGTTTTGGGGGATATAATGAAAAACTGTTTTTT | CASSFGGYNEKLFF | 14 | . | TRBJ1-4 | TRBV27 | .
TGTGCCTGGATATATCCCCCAAGGGGTTACACTGAAGCTTTCTTT | CAWIYPPRGYTEAFF | 15 | . | TRBJ1-1 | TRBV30 | .
TGTGCCACCAGCAGAGAAAGGGGCGGCTTATACGAGCAGTACTTC | CATSRERGGLYEQYF | 15 | . | TRBJ2-7 | TRBV15 | .
TGTGCCAGCAGCAAAGCAGGAGGGCTAGGTAACTACGAGCAGTACTTC | CASSKAGGLGNYEQYF | 16 | . | TRBJ2-7 | TRBV21-1 | .
TGTGCCAGTAGTACCAGGGAAGCGAACACCGGGGAGCTGTTTTTT | CASSTREANTGELFF | 15 | . | TRBJ2-2 | TRBV19 | .
TGTGCCAGCAGTCTGGGACAGGGTGCGGGTCCCCCGAGGAAACTGTTTTTT | CASSLGQGAGPPRKLFF | 17 | TRBD1 | TRBJ1-4 | TRBV28 | .
TGTGCCAGCAGTGATTGGATGGACGGTAGCTCCTACAATGAGCAGTTCTTC | CASSDWMDGSSYNEQFF | 17 | . | TRBJ2-1 | TRBV6-1 | .
TGTGCCAGCAGTAGCGGCTCCTACAATGAGCAGTTCTTC | CASSSGSYNEQFF | 13 | . | TRBJ2-1 | TRBV28 | .
TGTGCCAGCAGTTTGATTTGGGGGAGGGGTGGCTACACCTTC | CASSLIWGRGGYTF | 14 | . | TRBJ1-2 | TRBV28 | .
TGTGCCAGCAGCCAAGGCCCGGGACAGGGTTACGAGCAGTACTTC | CASSQGPGQGYEQYF | 15 | TRBD1 | TRBJ2-7 | TRBV7-9 | .
TGTGCCAGCTCACCACCGGCAGGGTCGAACACTGAAGCTTTCTTT | CASSPPAGSNTEAFF | 15 | . | TRBJ1-1 | TRBV18 | .
TGTGCCAGCAGCTTACCCGAGAACACCGGGGAGCTGTTTTTT | CASSLPENTGELFF | 14 | . | TRBJ2-2 | TRBV11-1 | .
TGTGCCAGCAGTTTATCCGGGACTAGCGTCATATCGAACACCGGGGAGCTGTTTTTT | CASSLSGTSVISNTGELFF | 19 | TRBD2 | TRBJ2-2 | TRBV28 | .
TGCAGCGGAACAGGGGCCCGGATGGGGACTGAAGCTTTCTTT | CSGTGARMGTEAFF | 14 | TRBD1 | TRBJ1-1 | TRBV29-1 | .
TGTGCCAGCGAGTTGTGGGACCTCACCTCTGGGGCCAACGTCCTGACTTTC | CASELWDLTSGANVLTF | 17 | . | TRBJ2-6 | TRBV7-6 | .
TGCAGCGTTGAAGTGGGAGACGGGACAGGGCCCTACGAGCAGTACTTC | CSVEVGDGTGPYEQYF | 16 | TRBD1 | TRBJ2-7 | TRBV29-1 | once
TGTGCCAGCAGTCAATTCACGGATGCTAATGAAAAACTGTTTTTT | CASSQFTDANEKLFF | 15 | . | TRBJ1-4 | TRBV27 | once
TGTGCCAGCAGCTTGGGACTAGCGGGAGAGGAGGAGCAGTTCTTC | CASSLGLAGEEEQFF | 15 | TRBD2 | TRBJ2-1 | TRBV11-3 | .
TGTGCCATCAGTGACAATTGGACAGGGCGCAATGAGCAGTTCTTC | CAISDNWTGRNEQFF | 15 | TRBD1 | TRBJ2-1 | TRBV10-3 | .
TGCGCCAGCACCCACTCGGGAGGGGCTAGCCCGAACACCGGGGAGCTGTTTTTT | CASTHSGGASPNTGELFF | 18 | TRBD2 | TRBJ2-2 | TRBV10-2 | .
TGTGCCAGCAGCTTAGTTACCGGGAGGTGGGCAGATACGCAGTATTTT | CASSLVTGRWADTQYF | 16 | TRBD2 | TRBJ2-3 | TRBV11-2 | .
TGTGCCAGCCGAGACCTCAGCTCCTACAATGAGCAGTTCTTC | CASRDLSSYNEQFF | 14 | . | TRBJ2-1 | TRBV28 | .
TGTGCCAACCGGGGCCTAAAAGACCCAGTCTACGAGCAGTACTTC | CANRGLKDPVYEQYF | 15 | . | TRBJ2-7 | TRBV14 | .
TGCAGCGTTGAGGTTAGCGGGAGCTACGAGCAGTACTTC | CSVEVSGSYEQYF | 13 | TRBD2 | TRBJ2-7 | TRBV29-1 | .
TGTGCCAGCAGCGGGGCCGGGACAGAAGGCTACACCTTC | CASSGAGTEGYTF | 13 | TRBD1 | TRBJ1-2 | TRBV9 | .
TGTGCCAGCAGCCCCAGCGGGAGGCGGGGAGATACGCAGTATTTT | CASSPSGRRGDTQYF | 15 | TRBD2 | TRBJ2-3 | TRBV6-5 | .
TGTGCCAGCAGCGACCGCCTCAGCTCCTACGAGCAGTACTTC | CASSDRLSSYEQYF | 14 | . | TRBJ2-7 | TRBV7-6 | .
TGTGCCAGCAGCGGGGAGGGGGAAAAACTGTTTTTT | CASSGEGEKLFF | 12 | . | TRBJ1-4 | TRBV9 | .
TGTGCCAGCAGCATCGGGACAGGGGAGTTGCAGCCCCAGCATTTT | CASSIGTGELQPQHF | 15 | TRBD1 | TRBJ1-5 | TRBV7-9 | once